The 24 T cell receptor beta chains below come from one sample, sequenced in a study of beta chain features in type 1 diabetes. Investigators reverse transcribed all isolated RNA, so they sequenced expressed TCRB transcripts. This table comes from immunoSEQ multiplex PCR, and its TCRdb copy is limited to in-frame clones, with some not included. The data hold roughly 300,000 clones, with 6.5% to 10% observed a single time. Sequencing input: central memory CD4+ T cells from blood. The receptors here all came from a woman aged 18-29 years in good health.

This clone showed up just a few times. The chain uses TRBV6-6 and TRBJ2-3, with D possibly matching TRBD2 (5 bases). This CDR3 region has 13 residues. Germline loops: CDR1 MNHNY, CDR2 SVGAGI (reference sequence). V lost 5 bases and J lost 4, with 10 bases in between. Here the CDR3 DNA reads TGTGCCAGCAGTACCAGCGGCCCAGATACGCAGTATTTT. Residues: CASSTSGPDTQYF.

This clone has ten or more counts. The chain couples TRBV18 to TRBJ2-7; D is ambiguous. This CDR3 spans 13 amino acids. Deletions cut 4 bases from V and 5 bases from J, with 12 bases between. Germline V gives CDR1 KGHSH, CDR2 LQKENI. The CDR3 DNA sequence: TGTGCCAGCTCACTCTCGAGTGAGAACGAGCAGTACTTC. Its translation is CASSLSSENEQYF.

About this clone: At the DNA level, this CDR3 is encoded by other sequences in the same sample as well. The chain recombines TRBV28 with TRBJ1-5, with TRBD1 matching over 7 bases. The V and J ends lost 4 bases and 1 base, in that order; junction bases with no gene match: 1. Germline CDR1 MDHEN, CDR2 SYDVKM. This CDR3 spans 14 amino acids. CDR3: CASSSTGSNQPQHF. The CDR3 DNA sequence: TGTGCCAGCAGTTCGACAGGGAGCAATCAGCCCCAGCATTTT.

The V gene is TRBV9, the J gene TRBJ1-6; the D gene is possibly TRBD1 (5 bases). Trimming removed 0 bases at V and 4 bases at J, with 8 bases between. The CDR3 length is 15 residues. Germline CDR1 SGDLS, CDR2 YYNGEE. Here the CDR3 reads CASSVGDGYNSPLHF. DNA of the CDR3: TGTGCCAGCAGCGTAGGGGACGGGTATAATTCACCCCTCCACTTT.

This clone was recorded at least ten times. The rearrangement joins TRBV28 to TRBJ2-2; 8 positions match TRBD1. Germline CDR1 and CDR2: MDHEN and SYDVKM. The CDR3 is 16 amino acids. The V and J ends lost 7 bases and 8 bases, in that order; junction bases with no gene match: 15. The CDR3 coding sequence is TGTGCCAGCATAAAGTTATTGGACAGGGATAAAGGGGAGCTGTTTTTT. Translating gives CASIKLLDRDKGELFF.

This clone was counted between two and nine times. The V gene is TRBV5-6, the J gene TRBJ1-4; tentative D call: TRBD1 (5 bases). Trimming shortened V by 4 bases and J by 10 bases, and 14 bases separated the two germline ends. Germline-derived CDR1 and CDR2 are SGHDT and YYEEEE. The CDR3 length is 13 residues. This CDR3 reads CASSTGHRLKLFF. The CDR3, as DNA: TGTGCCAGCAGCACCGGACACAGACTAAAACTGTTTTTT. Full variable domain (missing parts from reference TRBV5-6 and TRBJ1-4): DAGVTQSPTHLIKTRGQQVTLRCSPKSGHDTVSWYQQALGQGPQFIFQYYEEEERQRGNFPDRFSGHQFPNYSSELNVNALLLGDSALYLCASSTGHRLKLFFGSGTQLSVL.

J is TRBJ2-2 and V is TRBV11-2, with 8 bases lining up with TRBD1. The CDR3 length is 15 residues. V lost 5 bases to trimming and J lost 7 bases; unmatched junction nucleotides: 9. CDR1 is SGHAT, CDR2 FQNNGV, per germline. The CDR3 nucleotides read TGTGCCAGCAGCGCCCGGACAGGGACTTTCGGGGAGCTGTTTTTT. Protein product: CASSARTGTFGELFF.

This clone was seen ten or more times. The CDR3 spells CASSPGLDRGADTQYF. The CDR3 nucleotides read TGTGCCAGCTCACCGGGACTAGACAGAGGAGCAGATACGCAGTATTTT. J is TRBJ2-3 and V is TRBV18; 8 nucleotides agree with TRBD2. This CDR3 region has 16 residues. From germline, CDR1 is KGHSH and CDR2 LQKENI. V lost 3 bases, J lost 4 bases, and 9 bases stayed unmatched.

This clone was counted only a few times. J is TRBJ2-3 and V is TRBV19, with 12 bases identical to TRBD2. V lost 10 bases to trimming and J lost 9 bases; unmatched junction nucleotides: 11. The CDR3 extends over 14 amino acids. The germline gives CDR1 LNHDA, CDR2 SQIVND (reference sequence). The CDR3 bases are TGTGCCACCGGTCGGACTAGCGGGACGGGAACGCAGTATTTT. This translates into CATGRTSGTGTQYF.

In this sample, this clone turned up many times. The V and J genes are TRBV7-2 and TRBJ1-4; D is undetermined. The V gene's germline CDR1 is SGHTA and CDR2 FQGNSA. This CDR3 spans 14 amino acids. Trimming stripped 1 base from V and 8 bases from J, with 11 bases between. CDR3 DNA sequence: TGTGCCAGCAGCTTAGGAGGACTGTGGGAAAAACTGTTTTTT. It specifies CASSLGGLWEKLFF.

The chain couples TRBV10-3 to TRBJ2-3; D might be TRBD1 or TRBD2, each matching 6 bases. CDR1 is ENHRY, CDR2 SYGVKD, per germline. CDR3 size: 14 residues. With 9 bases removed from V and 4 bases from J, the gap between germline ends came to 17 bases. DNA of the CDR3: TGTGCCATGAGCAGGGGAGGATTGTCAGATACGCAGTATTTT. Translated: CAMSRGGLSDTQYF.

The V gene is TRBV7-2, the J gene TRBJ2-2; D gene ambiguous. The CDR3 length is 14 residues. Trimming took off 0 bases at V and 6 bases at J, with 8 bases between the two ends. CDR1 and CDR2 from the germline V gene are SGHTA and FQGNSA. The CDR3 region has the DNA TGTGCCAGCAGCTTAGCGTCTTGGGCCGGGGAGCTGTTTTTT. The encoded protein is CASSLASWAGELFF.

Written as DNA, the CDR3 is TGTGCCAGCAGCCCGAGACTAGAAGGGGCCCAGTACTTC. It encodes CASSPRLEGAQYF. The J gene is TRBJ2-5, the V gene TRBV7-6; possible D gene TRBD2, 6 bases. Per the germline V gene, CDR1 is SGHVS and CDR2 is FNYEAQ. V was trimmed by 5 bases and J by 9 bases, leaving 16 bases between them. The CDR3 loop spans 13 amino acids.

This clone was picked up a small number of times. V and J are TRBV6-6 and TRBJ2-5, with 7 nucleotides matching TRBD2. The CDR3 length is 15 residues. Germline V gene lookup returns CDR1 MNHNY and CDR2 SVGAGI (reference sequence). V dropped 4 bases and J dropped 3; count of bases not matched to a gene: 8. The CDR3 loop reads CASSSPLASKETQYF. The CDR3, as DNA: TGTGCCAGCAGTTCGCCACTAGCGTCTAAAGAGACCCAGTACTTC.

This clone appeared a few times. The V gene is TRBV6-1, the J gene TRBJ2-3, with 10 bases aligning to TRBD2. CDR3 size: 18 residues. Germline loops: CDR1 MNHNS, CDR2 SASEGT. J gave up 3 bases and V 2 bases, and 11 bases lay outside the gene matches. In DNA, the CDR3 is TGTGCCAGCAGTGAATACCCCCAGACTAGCGGGTGGACAGATACGCAGTATTTT. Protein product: CASSEYPQTSGWTDTQYF.

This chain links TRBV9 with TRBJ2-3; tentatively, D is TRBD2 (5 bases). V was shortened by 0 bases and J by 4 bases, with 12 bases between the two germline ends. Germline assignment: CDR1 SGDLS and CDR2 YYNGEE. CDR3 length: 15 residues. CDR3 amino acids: CASSVGVVGADTQYF. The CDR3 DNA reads TGTGCCAGCAGCGTAGGTGTCGTCGGGGCAGATACGCAGTATTTT.

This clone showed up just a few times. For the CDR3, the DNA is TGTGCCAGCAGCCGGACTAGCGGGAGTAGGAATGAGCAGTTCTTC. Translating gives CASSRTSGSRNEQFF. V is TRBV7-6 and J is TRBJ2-1; 13 nucleotides align to TRBD2. This CDR3 has 15 amino acids. Germline V lookup: CDR1 SGHVS, CDR2 FNYEAQ. V was clipped by 5 bases and J by 7 bases; unmatched bases: 5.

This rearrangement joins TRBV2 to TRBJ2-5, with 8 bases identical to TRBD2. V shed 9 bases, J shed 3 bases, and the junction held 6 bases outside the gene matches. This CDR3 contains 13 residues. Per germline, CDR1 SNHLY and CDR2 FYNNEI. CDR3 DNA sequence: TGTGCCAGTGAGCGGGGGATAAAAGAGACCCAGTACTTC. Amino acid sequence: CASERGIKETQYF.

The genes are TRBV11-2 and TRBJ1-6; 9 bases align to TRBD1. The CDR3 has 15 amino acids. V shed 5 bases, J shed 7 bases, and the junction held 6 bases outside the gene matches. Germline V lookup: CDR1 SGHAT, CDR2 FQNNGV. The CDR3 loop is CASSPTGTGNSPLHF. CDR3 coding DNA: TGTGCCAGCAGCCCGACCGGGACAGGGAATTCACCCCTCCACTTT.

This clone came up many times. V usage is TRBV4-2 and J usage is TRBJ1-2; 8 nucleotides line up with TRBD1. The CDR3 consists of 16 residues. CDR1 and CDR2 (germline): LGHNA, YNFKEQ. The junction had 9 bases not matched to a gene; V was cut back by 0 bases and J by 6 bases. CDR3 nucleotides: TGTGCCAGCAGCCAAGATTCAGGACAGGGAAAGGATGGCTACACCTTC. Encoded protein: CASSQDSGQGKDGYTF.

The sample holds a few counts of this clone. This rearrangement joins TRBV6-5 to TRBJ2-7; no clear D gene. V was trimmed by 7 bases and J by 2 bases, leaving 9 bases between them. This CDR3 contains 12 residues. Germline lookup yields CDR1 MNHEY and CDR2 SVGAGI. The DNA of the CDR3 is TGTGCCAGCACATCCACTACCTACGAGCAGTACTTC. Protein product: CASTSTTYEQYF.

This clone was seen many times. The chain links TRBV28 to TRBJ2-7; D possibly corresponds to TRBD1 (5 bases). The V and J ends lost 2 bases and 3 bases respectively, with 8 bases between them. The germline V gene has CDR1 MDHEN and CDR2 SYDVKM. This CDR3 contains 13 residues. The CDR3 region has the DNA TGTGCCAGCAGTTTACCACAGGACTACGAGCAGTACTTC. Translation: CASSLPQDYEQYF.

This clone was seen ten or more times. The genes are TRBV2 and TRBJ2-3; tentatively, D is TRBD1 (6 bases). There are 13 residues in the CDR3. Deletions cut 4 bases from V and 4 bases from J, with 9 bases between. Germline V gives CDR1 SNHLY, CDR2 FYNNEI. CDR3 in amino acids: CASSGTAADTQYF. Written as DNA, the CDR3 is TGTGCCAGCAGTGGGACAGCGGCAGATACGCAGTATTTT.

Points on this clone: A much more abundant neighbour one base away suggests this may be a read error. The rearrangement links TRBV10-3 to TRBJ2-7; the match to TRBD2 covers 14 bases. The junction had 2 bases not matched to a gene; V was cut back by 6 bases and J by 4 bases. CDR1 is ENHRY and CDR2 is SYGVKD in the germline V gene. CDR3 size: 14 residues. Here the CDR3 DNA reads TGTGCCATCAGAGGGACTAGCGGGAGTTACGAGCAGTACTTC. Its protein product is CAIRGTSGSYEQYF.